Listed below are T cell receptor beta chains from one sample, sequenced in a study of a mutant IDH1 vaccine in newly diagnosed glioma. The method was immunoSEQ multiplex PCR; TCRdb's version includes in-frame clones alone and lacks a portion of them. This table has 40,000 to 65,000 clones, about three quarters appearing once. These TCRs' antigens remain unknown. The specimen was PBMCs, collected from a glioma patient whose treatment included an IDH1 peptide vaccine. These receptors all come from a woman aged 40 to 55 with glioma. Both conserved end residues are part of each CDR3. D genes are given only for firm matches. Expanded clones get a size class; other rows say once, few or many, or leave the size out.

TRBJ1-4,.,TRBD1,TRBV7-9,TGTGCCAGCACCGTCCTGACAGGGGAAAAACTGTTTTTT,CASTVLTGEKLFF
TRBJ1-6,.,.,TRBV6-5,TGTGCCAGCAGTTCCCGGACTGGGGCGGATTCACCCCTCCACTTT,CASSSRTGADSPLHF
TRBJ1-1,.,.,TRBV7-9,TGTGCCAGCAGCTTAACGGCGGCGGTCACTGAAGCTTTCTTT,CASSLTAAVTEAFF
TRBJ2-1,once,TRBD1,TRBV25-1,TGTGCCAGCAGTGCCCGGACAGGGATCACCTACAATGAGCAGTTCTTC,CASSARTGITYNEQFF
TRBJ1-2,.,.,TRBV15,TGTGCCACCAGCAGAGATGTGTACGGCAGCTCTGGCTACACCTTC,CATSRDVYGSSGYTF
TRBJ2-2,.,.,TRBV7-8,TGTGCCAGCAGCTCGGACTGGACCGGGGAGCTGTTTTTT,CASSSDWTGELFF
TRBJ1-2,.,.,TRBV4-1,TGCGCCAGCAGCCAAGATGCAGAAGGTTTCTATGGCTACACCTTC,CASSQDAEGFYGYTF
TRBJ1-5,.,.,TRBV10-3,TGTGCCATCAGTGAAGTAGAGGGGCCGAATCAGCCCCAGCATTTT,CAISEVEGPNQPQHF
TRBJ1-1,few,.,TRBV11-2,TGTGCCAGCAACAAGGCTAGGGCCCTGGGGAACACTGAAGCTTTCTTT,CASNKARALGNTEAFF
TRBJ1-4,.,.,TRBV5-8,TGTGCCAGCAGCTTGGCCTGGGATGAAGTCACCGGGGAAAAACTGTTTTTT,CASSLAWDEVTGEKLFF
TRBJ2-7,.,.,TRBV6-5,TGTGCCAGCAGGGCGACAGAGAGAAGCTACGAGCAGTACTTC,CASRATERSYEQYF
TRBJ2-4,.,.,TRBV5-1,TGCGCCAGCAGCTTGGACAACGGACAAGGAAACATTCAGTACTTC,CASSLDNGQGNIQYF
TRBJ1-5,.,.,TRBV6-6,TGTGCCAGCAGTTTCGATCAGCCCCAGCATTTT,CASSFDQPQHF
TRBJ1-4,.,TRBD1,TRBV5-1,TGCGCCAGCAGATCGCGGGACAGTGGGAATGAAAAACTGTTTTTT,CASRSRDSGNEKLFF
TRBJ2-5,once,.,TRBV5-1,TGCGCCAGCAGCTTGGAAAACCCCCACGAGACCCAGTACTTC,CASSLENPHETQYF
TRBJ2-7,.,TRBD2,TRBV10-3,TGTGCCATCAGTGCGGCTAGCGGGGGTGATTTGGAGCAGTACTTC,CAISAASGGDLEQYF
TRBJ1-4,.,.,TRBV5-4,TGTGCCAGCAGCTTCCTTGACCGGGAGGCGAATGAAAAACTGTTTTTT,CASSFLDREANEKLFF
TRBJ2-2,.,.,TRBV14,TGTGCCAGCAGGTCCGGATGGGGGGCGAACACCGGGGAGCTGTTTTTT,CASRSGWGANTGELFF
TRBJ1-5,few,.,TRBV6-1,TGTGCCAGCAGTCGGTCCCAATTGATTAATCAGCCCCAGCATTTT,CASSRSQLINQPQHF
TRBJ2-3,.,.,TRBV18,TGTGCCAGCTCACCACCCAGTCCCCATTCGGGCACAGATACGCAGTATTTT,CASSPPSPHSGTDTQYF
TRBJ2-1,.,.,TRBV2,TGTGCCAGCAGGCCACCGGGACGGGCGCCAAATGAGCAGTTCTTC,CASRPPGRAPNEQFF
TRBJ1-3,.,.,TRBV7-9,TGTGCCAGCAGCTGGACCCCTATACCCTCTGGAAACACCATATATTTT,CASSWTPIPSGNTIYF